This T cell receptor beta chain comes out of a study of blood T cell repertoires in COVID-19. The overall study: Material from acute and convalescent COVID-19 was sourced from the United States, Italy and Spain. From T cells, B-cell-depleted T cells, or PBMCs came the material, which was cDNA or gDNA.

The V gene's germline CDR1 is SGDLS and CDR2 YYNGEE. The CDR3 runs to 18 residues. The junction had 13 bases not matched to a gene; V was cut back by 0 bases and J by 4 bases. The data were produced by immunoSEQ multiplex PCR, yet TCRdb's version contains in-frame clones alone and is incomplete. The table has 90,000 to 120,000 clones, around nine tenths seen once. The chain joins TRBV9 to TRBJ2-7; 10 nucleotides line up with TRBD1. This receptor was taken from a woman in her 30s with acute or convalescent COVID-19. The sequenced sample was peripheral blood. The CDR3 loop reads CASSVAPGQGPFSYEQYF. DNA for the CDR3: TGTGCCAGCAGCGTAGCTCCGGGACAGGGGCCCTTCTCGTACGAGCAGTACTTC.